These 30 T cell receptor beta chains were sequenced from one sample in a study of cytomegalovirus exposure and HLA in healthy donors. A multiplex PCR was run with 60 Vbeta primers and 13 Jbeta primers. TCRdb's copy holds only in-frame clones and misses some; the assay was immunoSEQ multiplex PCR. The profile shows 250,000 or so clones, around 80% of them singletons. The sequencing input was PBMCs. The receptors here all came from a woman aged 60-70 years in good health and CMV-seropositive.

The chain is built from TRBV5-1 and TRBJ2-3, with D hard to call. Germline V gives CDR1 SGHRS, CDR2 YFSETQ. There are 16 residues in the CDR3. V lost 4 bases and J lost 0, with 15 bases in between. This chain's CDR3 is CASSPVRSSSTDTQYF. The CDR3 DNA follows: TGCGCCAGCAGCCCGGTGAGGAGTTCTAGCACAGATACGCAGTATTTT.

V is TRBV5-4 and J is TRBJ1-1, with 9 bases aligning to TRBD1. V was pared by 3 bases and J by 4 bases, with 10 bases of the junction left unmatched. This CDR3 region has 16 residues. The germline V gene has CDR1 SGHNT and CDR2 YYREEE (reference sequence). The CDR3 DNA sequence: TGTGCCAGCAGCTCACGGGACAGGGCTCGAGGCACTGAAGCTTTCTTT. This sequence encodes CASSSRDRARGTEAFF.

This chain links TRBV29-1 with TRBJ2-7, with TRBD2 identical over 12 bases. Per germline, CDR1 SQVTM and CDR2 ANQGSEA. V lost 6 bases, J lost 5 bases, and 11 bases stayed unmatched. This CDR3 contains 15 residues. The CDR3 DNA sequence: TGCAGCGTGATAAGGACTAGCGGGAAGCAAAACGAGCAGTACTTC. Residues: CSVIRTSGKQNEQYF.

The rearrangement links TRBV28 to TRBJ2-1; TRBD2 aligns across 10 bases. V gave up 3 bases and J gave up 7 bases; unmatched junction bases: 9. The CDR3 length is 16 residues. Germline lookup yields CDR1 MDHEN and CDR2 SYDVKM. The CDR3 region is CASSFYSLAGVNEQFF. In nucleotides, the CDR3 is TGTGCCAGCAGTTTCTATAGTCTAGCGGGAGTTAATGAGCAGTTCTTC.

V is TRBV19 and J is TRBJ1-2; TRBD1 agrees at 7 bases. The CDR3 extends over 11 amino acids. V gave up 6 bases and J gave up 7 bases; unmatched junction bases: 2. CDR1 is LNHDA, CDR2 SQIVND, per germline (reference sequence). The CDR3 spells CASSTGVGYTF. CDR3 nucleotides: TGTGCCAGTAGCACAGGGGTTGGCTACACCTTC.

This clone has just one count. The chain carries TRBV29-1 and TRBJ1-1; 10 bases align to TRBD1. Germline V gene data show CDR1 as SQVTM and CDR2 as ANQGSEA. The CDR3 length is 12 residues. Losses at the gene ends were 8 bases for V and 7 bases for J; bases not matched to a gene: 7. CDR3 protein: CSTRTGGVEAFF. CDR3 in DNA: TGCAGCACCCGGACAGGGGGAGTTGAAGCTTTCTTT.

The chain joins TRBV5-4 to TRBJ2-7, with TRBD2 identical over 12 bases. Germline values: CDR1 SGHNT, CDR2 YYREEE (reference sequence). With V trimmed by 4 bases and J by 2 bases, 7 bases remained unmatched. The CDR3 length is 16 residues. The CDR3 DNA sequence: TGTGCCAGCAGCCCGACTAGCGGGAGAGCGGCCTACGAGCAGTACTTC. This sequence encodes CASSPTSGRAAYEQYF.

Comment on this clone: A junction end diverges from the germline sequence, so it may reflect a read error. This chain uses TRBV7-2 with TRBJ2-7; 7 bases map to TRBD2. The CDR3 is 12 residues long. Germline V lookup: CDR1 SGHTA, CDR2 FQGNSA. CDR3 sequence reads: CASSLFGGSGVF. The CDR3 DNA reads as TGTGCCAGCAGCTTATTTGGCGGGAGTGGGGTGTTC.

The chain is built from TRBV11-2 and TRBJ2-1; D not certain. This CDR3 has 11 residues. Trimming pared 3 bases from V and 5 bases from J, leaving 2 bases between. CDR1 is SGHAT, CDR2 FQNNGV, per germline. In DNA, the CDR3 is TGTGCCAGCAGCTTTAACAATGAGCAGTTCTTC. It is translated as CASSFNNEQFF.

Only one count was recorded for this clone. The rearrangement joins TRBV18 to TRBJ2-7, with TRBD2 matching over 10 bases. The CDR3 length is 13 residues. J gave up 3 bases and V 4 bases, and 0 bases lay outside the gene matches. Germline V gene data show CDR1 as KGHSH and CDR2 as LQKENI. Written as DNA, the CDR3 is TGTGCCAGCTCACGGACTAGCGGCTACGAGCAGTACTTC. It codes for CASSRTSGYEQYF.

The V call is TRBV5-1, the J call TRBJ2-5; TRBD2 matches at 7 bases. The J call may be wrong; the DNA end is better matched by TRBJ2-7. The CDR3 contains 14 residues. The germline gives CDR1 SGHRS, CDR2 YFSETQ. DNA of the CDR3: TGCGCCAGCAGCTTGGGGGAGGGCCGTGACGAGCAGTACTTC. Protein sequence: CASSLGEGRDEQYF.

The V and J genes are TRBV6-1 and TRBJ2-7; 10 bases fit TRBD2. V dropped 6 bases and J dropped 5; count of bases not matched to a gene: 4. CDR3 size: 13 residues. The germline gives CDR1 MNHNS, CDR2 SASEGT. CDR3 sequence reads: CASRISGGNEQYF. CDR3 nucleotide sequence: TGTGCCAGCAGGATTAGCGGGGGGAACGAGCAGTACTTC.

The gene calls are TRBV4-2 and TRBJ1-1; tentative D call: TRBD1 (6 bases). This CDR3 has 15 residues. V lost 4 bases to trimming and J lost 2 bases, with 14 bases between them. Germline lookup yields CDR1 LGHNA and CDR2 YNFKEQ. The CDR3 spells CASSLDRTANTEAFF. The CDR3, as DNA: TGTGCCAGCAGCCTCGATCGGACAGCCAACACTGAAGCTTTCTTT.

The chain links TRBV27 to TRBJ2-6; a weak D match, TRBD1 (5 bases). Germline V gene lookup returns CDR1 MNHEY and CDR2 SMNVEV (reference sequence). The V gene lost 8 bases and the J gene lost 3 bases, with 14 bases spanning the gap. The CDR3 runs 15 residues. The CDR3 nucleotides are TGTGCCAGCCAAACCAGGGCAGGTGGGGCCAACGTCCTGACTTTC. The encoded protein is CASQTRAGGANVLTF.

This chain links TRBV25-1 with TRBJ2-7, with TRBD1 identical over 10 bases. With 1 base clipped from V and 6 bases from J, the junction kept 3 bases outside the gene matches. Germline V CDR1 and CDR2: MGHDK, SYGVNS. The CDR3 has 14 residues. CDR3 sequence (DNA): TGTGCCAGCAGTGAATGGGACAGGGGTGCCGAGCAGTACTTC. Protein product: CASSEWDRGAEQYF.

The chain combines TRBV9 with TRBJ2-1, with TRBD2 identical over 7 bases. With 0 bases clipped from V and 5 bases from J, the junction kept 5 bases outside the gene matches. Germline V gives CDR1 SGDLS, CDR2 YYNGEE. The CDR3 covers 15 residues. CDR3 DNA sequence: TGTGCCAGCAGCGTAGAGGGGAGGGCCAACAATGAGCAGTTCTTC. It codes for CASSVEGRANNEQFF.

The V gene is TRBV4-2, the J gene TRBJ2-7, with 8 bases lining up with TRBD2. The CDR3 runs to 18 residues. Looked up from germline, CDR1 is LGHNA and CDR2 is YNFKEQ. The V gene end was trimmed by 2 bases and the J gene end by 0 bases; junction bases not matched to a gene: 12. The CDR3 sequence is CASSQHRVSGSASYEQYF. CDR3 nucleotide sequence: TGTGCCAGCAGCCAACACAGGGTGAGCGGGAGCGCCTCCTACGAGCAGTACTTC.

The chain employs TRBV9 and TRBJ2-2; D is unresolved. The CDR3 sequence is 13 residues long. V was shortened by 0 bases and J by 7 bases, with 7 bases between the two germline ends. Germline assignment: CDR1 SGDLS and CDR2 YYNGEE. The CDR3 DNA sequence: TGTGCCAGCAGCGTAGTCGCGGTCGGGGAGCTGTTTTTT. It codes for CASSVVAVGELFF.

This CDR3 is CASSALSSGRGGDTQYF. The CDR3 DNA reads TGCGCCAGCAGCGCTCTTTCTAGCGGGAGAGGAGGAGATACGCAGTATTTT. V gene TRBV5-1 combines with J gene TRBJ2-3, with 10 bases identical to TRBD2. The CDR3 contains 17 residues. The V gene end was trimmed by 4 bases and the J gene end by 5 bases; junction bases not matched to a gene: 13. Germline assignment: CDR1 SGHRS and CDR2 YFSETQ. Combining the CDR3 with reference TRBV5-1 and TRBJ2-3 gives the whole variable domain KAGVTQTPRYLIKTRGQQVTLSCSPISGHRSVSWYQQTPGQGLQFLFEYFSETQRNKGNFPGRFSGRQFSNSRSEMNVSTLELGDSALYLCASSALSSGRGGDTQYFGPGTRLTVL.

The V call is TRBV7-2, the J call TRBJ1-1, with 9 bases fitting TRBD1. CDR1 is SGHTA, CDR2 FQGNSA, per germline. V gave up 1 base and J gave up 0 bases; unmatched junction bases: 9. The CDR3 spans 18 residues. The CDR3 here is CASSLDLGQGVVNTEAFF. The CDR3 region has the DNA TGTGCCAGCAGCTTAGACTTGGGACAGGGAGTGGTGAACACTGAAGCTTTCTTT.

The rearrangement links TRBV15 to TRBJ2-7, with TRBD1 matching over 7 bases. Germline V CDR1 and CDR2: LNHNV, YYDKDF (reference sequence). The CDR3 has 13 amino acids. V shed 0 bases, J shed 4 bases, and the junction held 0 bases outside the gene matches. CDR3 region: CATSREQGYEQYF. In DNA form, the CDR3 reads TGTGCCACCAGCAGAGAACAGGGGTACGAGCAGTACTTC. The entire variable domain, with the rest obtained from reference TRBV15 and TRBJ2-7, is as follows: DAMVIQNPRYQVTQFGKPVTLSCSQTLNHNVMYWYQQKSSQAPKLLFHYYDKDFNNEADTPDNFQSRRPNTSFCFLDIRSPGLGDTAMYLCATSREQGYEQYFGPGTRLTVT.

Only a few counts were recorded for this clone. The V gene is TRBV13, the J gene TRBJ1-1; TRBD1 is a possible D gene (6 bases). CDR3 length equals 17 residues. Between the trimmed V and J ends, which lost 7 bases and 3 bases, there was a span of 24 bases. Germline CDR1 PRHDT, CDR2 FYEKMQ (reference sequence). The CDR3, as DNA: TGTGCCAGCAAGGCGGGGGGGCGGGGATTTGGGGACACTGAAGCTTTCTTT. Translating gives CASKAGGRGFGDTEAFF.

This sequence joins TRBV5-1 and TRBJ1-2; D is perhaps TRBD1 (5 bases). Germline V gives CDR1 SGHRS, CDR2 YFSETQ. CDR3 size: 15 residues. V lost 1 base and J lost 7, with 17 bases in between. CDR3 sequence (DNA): TGCGCCAGCAGCTTGTCTCAGGAAAAAAGGGGTGGCTACACCTTC. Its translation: CASSLSQEKRGGYTF.

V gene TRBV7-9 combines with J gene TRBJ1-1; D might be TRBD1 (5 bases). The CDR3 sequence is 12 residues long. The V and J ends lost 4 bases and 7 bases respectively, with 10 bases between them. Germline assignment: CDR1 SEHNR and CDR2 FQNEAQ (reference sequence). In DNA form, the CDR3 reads TGTGCCAGCAGCTACCAAGACAGTGAAGCTTTCTTT. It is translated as CASSYQDSEAFF. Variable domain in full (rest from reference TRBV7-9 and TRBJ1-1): DTGVSQNPRHKITKRGQNVTFRCDPISEHNRLYWYRQTLGQGPEFLTYFQNEAQLEKSRLLSDRFSAERPKGSFSTLEIQRTEQGDSAMYLCASSYQDSEAFFGQGTRLTVV.

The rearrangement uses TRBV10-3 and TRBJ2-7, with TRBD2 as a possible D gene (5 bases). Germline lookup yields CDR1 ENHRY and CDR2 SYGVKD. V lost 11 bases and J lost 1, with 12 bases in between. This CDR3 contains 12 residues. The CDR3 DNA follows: TGTGCCTCTACCCGGGGATCCTACGAGCAGTACTTC. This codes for CASTRGSYEQYF.

The CDR3 nucleotides are TGCGCCAGCAGCGCCGGACAACTGGGGAATCAGCCCCAGCATTTT. Its protein product is CASSAGQLGNQPQHF. The chain combines TRBV4-1 with TRBJ1-5, with D perhaps matching TRBD1 (5 bases). The CDR3 is made up of 15 amino acids. V lost 5 bases to trimming and J lost 4 bases, with 15 bases between them. Per germline, CDR1 MGHRA and CDR2 YSYEKL.

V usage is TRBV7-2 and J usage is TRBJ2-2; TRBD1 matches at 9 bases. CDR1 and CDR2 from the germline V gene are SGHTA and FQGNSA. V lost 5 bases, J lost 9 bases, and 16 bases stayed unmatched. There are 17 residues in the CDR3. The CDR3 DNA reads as TGTGCCAGCAGCGACCCCCGGACAGGGGCCTCTTCCTGGGAGCTGTTTTTT. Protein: CASSDPRTGASSWELFF.

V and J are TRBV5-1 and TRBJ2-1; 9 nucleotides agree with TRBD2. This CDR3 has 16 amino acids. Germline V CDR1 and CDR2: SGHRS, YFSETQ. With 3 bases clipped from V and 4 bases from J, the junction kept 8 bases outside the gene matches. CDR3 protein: CASSSATSGAYNEQFF. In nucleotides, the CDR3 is TGCGCCAGCAGCTCTGCGACTAGCGGCGCGTACAATGAGCAGTTCTTC.

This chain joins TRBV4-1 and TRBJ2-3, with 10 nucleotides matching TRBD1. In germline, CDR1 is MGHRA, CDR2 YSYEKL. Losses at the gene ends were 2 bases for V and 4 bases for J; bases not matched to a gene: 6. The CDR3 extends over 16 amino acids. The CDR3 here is CASSQRPGTGADTQYF. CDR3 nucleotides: TGCGCCAGCAGCCAAAGACCCGGGACAGGGGCAGATACGCAGTATTTT.

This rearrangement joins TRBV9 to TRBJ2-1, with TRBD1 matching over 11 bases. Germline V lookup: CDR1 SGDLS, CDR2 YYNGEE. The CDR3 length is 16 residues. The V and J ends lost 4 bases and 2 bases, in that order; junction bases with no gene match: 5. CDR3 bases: TGTGCCAGCAGCCCCTTGGGACAGGGGGCCTACAATGAGCAGTTCTTC. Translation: CASSPLGQGAYNEQFF.